One and the same sample provided the 16 T cell receptor beta chains below, sequenced in a study of T cells in Graves' hyperthyroidism and ophthalmopathy. Amplified TCR beta CDR3 regions came from RNA transcripts. Primed by the HTBI set, a first-round RT-PCR was run on the TCR CDR3. TCRdb redid the calling of the multiplex PCR reads with MiXCR, one entry per CDR3 protein. There are a few hundred thousand distinct CDR3 sequences in the sample; over 15% occur only once, and roughly 15% lies in the top ten. The sequenced sample consisted of blood. These receptors were obtained from a woman in her forties with Graves' ophthalmopathy.

The chain has TRBV2 and TRBJ1-2; TRBD1 might be the D (6 bases). From germline, CDR1 is SNHLY and CDR2 FYNNEI. V dropped 5 bases and J dropped 4 bases, with 11 bases sitting between them. This CDR3 has 13 residues. The CDR3 spells CASSQMDSYGYTF. As DNA, the CDR3 is TGTGCCAGCAGTCAGATGGACAGCTATGGCTACACCTTC. The entire variable domain, with the rest obtained from reference TRBV2 and TRBJ1-2, is as follows: EPEVTQTPSHQVTQMGQEVILRCVPISNHLYFYWYRQILGQKVEFLVSFYNNEISEKSEIFDDQFSVERPDGSNFTLKIRSTKLEDSAMYFCASSQMDSYGYTFGSGTRLTVV.

V usage is TRBV7-2 and J usage is TRBJ1-2, with D possibly being TRBD1 (6 bases). The CDR3 loop spans 15 amino acids. Germline V gene lookup returns CDR1 SGHTA and CDR2 FQGNSA. The V end was cut by 0 bases, the J end by 6 bases, with 14 bases between. The CDR3 nucleotides read TGTGCCAGCAGCTTAGCGAAGGGCGCAGGGGATGGCTACACCTTC. Encoded protein: CASSLAKGAGDGYTF.

The chain couples TRBV6-1 to TRBJ1-1, with 7 bases fitting TRBD1. The germline V gene has CDR1 MNHNS and CDR2 SASEGT. V trimming: 5 bases; J trimming: 7 bases; junction bases outside the gene matches: 7. The CDR3 is made up of 13 amino acids. For the CDR3, the DNA is TGTGCCAGCAGTCCGTCCCGGGACAGTGAAGCTTTCTTT. It encodes CASSPSRDSEAFF.

Ten or more counts support this clonotype. V and J are TRBV4-1 and TRBJ2-4; 9 nucleotides match TRBD1. The germline gives CDR1 MGHRA, CDR2 YSYEKL. Trimming removed 4 bases from V and 3 bases from J; junction bases left unmatched: 4. The CDR3 loop spans 15 amino acids. The CDR3 region is CASSLEDRGKNIQYF. In DNA form, the CDR3 reads TGCGCCAGCAGCCTCGAGGACAGGGGCAAAAACATTCAGTACTTC.

This clonotype was observed many times. The V call is TRBV5-1, the J call TRBJ2-7, with a tentative D call TRBD2 (6 bases). V was cut by 3 bases and J by 3 bases, with 13 bases left in between. Per germline, CDR1 SGHRS and CDR2 YFSETQ. The CDR3 totals 14 residues. CDR3 region: CASSSRRVGYEQYF. The DNA of the CDR3 is TGCGCCAGCAGCTCACGGAGGGTTGGCTACGAGCAGTACTTC.

This clonotype was detected a few times. CDR3 sequence reads: CASTVPRPGNTIYF. CDR3 coding DNA: TGTGCCAGCACCGTGCCTCGGCCGGGAAACACCATATATTTT. The rearrangement links TRBV6-2 or TRBV6-3 to TRBJ1-3, with D unclear. The CDR3 runs to 14 residues. Germline CDR1 reads MNHEY; CDR2 reads SVGEGT. The V and J ends lost 7 bases and 4 bases respectively, with 14 bases between them.

This clonotype was recorded at least ten times. The chain uses TRBV27 and TRBJ2-7; TRBD2 matches at 7 bases. The V gene end was trimmed by 3 bases and the J gene end by 7 bases; junction bases not matched to a gene: 12. The CDR3 sequence is 15 residues long. Germline loops: CDR1 MNHEY, CDR2 SMNVEV (reference sequence). The DNA for the CDR3 is TGTGCCAGCAGTTTGGTTAGCGGGCCGTCTGGGGAGCAGTACTTC. Protein sequence: CASSLVSGPSGEQYF.

This rearrangement joins TRBV7-2 to TRBJ1-1; D is undetermined. The CDR3 totals 13 residues. CDR1 is SGHTA and CDR2 is FQGNSA in the germline V gene. Trimming cost V 0 bases and J 3 bases, with 5 bases left between them. The CDR3, as DNA: TGTGCCAGCAGCTTAGCTGGGCACACTGAAGCTTTCTTT. Its translation: CASSLAGHTEAFF.

This clonotype was found many times. V and J are TRBV20-1 and TRBJ1-1; TRBD1 matches 10 bases. J was trimmed by 4 bases and V by 3 bases; bases with no gene match: 2. The CDR3 runs to 13 residues. Germline V gene sequence: CDR1 DFQATT, CDR2 SNEGSKA (reference sequence). This CDR3 is CSARRTGGTEAFF. For the CDR3, the DNA is TGCAGTGCTAGGCGGACAGGGGGCACTGAAGCTTTCTTT.

This clonotype appeared a few times. V gene TRBV30 combines with J gene TRBJ2-7, with a weak D call TRBD1 (6 bases). The CDR3 consists of 13 residues. The V and J ends lost 8 bases and 0 bases respectively, with 14 bases between them. Germline V lookup: CDR1 GTSNPN, CDR2 SVGIG (reference sequence). The CDR3 is CALQGHYSYEQYF. CDR3 nucleotide sequence: TGTGCCCTACAGGGTCACTACTCCTACGAGCAGTACTTC.

This clonotype came up many times. The chain links TRBV6-1 to TRBJ1-5; tentatively, D is TRBD1 (5 bases). The CDR3 runs 16 residues. In germline, CDR1 is MNHNS, CDR2 SASEGT. V was cut by 5 bases and J by 2 bases, with 16 bases left in between. CDR3 nucleotide sequence: TGTGCCAGCAGTAGTGGGACGGGGTTTGGCAATCAGCCCCAGCATTTT. It codes for CASSSGTGFGNQPQHF.

This clonotype appeared many times. CDR3 loop: CASSADPPDYGYTF. The CDR3 DNA reads TGTGCCAGCAGCGCTGACCCGCCCGACTATGGCTACACCTTC. The rearrangement joins TRBV7-9 to TRBJ1-2; no clear D gene. CDR1 and CDR2 (germline): SEHNR, FQNEAQ (reference sequence). This CDR3 has 14 residues. With 5 bases removed from V and 3 bases from J, the gap between germline ends came to 13 bases.

The table lists this clonotype with many counts. The J gene is TRBJ2-3, the V gene TRBV20-1; D unclear. The germline V and J ends were trimmed by 6 bases and 1 base, with 11 bases remaining between them. Per the germline V gene, CDR1 is DFQATT and CDR2 is SNEGSKA (reference sequence). This CDR3 region has 13 residues. CDR3 residues: CSARYDGTDTQYF. CDR3 in DNA: TGCAGTGCCAGATATGATGGCACAGATACGCAGTATTTT.

This clonotype was observed at least ten times. The V gene is TRBV20-1, the J gene TRBJ2-3, with 10 bases lining up with TRBD2. The length of the CDR3 is 15 residues. The germline V gene encodes CDR1 DFQATT and CDR2 SNEGSKA (reference sequence). The V and J ends lost 6 bases and 2 bases, in that order; junction bases with no gene match: 8. The CDR3 loop reads CSATLAGASTDTQYF. The CDR3 nucleotides read TGCAGTGCGACCCTAGCGGGAGCATCCACAGATACGCAGTATTTT.

This clonotype was recorded at least ten times. The chain uses TRBV5-1 and TRBJ2-7, with 7 bases matching TRBD1. J gave up 2 bases and V 2 bases, and 13 bases lay outside the gene matches. Germline lookup yields CDR1 SGHRS and CDR2 YFSETQ. The CDR3 has 17 residues. The CDR3 is CASSFFPRDRDPYEQYF. DNA for the CDR3: TGCGCCAGCAGCTTTTTCCCCCGCGACAGGGATCCCTACGAGCAGTACTTC.

The J gene is TRBJ1-2, the V gene TRBV6-5; the D gene is possibly TRBD1 (5 bases). CDR1 and CDR2 from the germline V gene are MNHEY and SVGAGI. The CDR3 extends over 15 amino acids. Trimming pared 0 bases from V and 4 bases from J, leaving 12 bases between. The CDR3 DNA follows: TGTGCCAGCAGTTACTCGTACACTGGGGCCTATGGCTACACCTTC. Encoded protein: CASSYSYTGAYGYTF.